The clone carrying this T cell receptor (beta chain) appeared once. The antigen is undetermined. Germline CDR1 MNHEY, CDR2 SMNVEV (reference sequence). Trimming shortened V by 1 base and J by 6 bases, and 12 bases separated the two germline ends. This CDR3 is 15 amino acids long. This sample stems from a study of T cell responses to AZD1222 COVID-19 vaccine. Study outcomes and limitations: The sample set comprised mostly white British donors with more females, and clonal diversity was possibly underestimated. Once two AZD1222 doses were given, Spike-specific TCR breadth and depth went up.

TCRdb's table, derived via immunoSEQ multiplex PCR, lists solely in-frame clones and lacks some. The repertoire consists of some 140,000 clones, with about 90% occurring once and the leading ten covering over 1.5%. The chain carries TRBV27 and TRBJ1-4; no clear D gene. The input for sequencing was peripheral blood, taken on day 0 of AZD1222 vaccination. The TCR sequence derives from an adult in good health. The CDR3 DNA follows: TGTGCCAGCAGTTTATTTGGGGTGGCAGATGAAAAACTGTTTTTT. Encoded protein: CASSLFGVADEKLFF.